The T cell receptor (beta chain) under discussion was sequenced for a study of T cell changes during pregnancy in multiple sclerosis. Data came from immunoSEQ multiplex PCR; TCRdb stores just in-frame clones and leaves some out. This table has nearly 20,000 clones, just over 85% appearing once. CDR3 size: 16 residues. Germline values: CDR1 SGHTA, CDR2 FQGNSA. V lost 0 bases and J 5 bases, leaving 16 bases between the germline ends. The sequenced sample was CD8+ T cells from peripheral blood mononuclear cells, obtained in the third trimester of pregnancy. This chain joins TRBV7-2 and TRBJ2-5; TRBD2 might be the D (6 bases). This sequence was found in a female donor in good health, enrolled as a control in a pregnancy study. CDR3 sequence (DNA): TGTGCCAGCAGCTTAGCGCTGGGGCGGGGTGGGGAGACCCAGTACTTC. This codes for CASSLALGRGGETQYF.